The clone carrying this T cell receptor (beta chain) was recorded only once. The sample's time point: newly diagnosed GD, antithyroid drugs for less than 3 months. Researchers made the TCR library from RNA that was extracted from PBMCs. The record originates from a study of regulatory T cells in long-lasting Graves disease. CDR1 is SGHKS, CDR2 YYEKEE, per germline (reference sequence). The CDR3 is 14 residues long. V lost 4 bases and J 4 bases, leaving 15 bases between the germline ends. Through Arm-PCR of CDR3 regions and iRepertoire HTBI primers, TCR beta libraries were built. TCRdb redid the calling of the multiplex PCR reads with MiXCR, one entry per CDR3 protein. Among over 500,000 distinct CDR3 sequences listed, 16% were seen once. The same sample was also used in a study of T cells in Graves' hyperthyroidism and ophthalmopathy.

The chain joins TRBV5-5 to TRBJ2-7; D is tentatively TRBD1 or TRBD2 (5 bases each). Source: peripheral blood mononuclear cells (PBMCs), taken at new diagnosis, from a patient treated with antithyroid drugs. This sequence originates from a woman in her twenties or thirties with Graves disease. The CDR3 protein is CASSPAVREYEQYF. CDR3 nucleotides: TGTGCCAGCAGCCCGGCGGTCAGGGAGTACGAGCAGTACTTC.